The clone carrying this T cell receptor beta chain appeared many times. The antigen is unknown. The entry originates in a study of blood T cells in healthy people across ages. Together with a sample-barcoded 5' primer, a J-beta primer mix was included in a second PCR lasting 7 to 11 cycles. TCRdb processed the 5' RACE reads anew with MiXCR; each CDR3 protein has one entry. Among around 1,700,000 distinct CDR3 sequences listed, under 30% were seen once. V shed 1 base and J shed 4 bases, with 13 bases lying between them. Germline V gene lookup returns CDR1 SGHTA and CDR2 FQGNSA. The CDR3 covers 15 residues. The donors, aged about 6 to 90, were healthy Caucasians from Russia. Collection of 9 to 10 milliliters of peripheral blood was performed for each donor. Study findings and constraints: There were more naive CD4+ cells and higher diversity in long-lived donors than in aged donors. Strong correlation existed between TCR beta diversity and naive T cell percentage.

This chain joins TRBV7-2 and TRBJ2-5; D is uncertain. The sequencing input was blood. This TCR derives from a woman aged 25 to 39 in good health. CDR3 protein: CASSLGTFRRETQYF. In nucleotides, the CDR3 is TGTGCCAGCAGCTTAGGTACCTTTAGACGAGAGACCCAGTACTTC.